Here is one TCR beta chain with its context. This sample was taken from a study of blood T cell repertoires in COVID-19. On the study more broadly: The United States, Italy and Spain were the sources of the acute and convalescent COVID-19 samples. The analysed material was cDNA or gDNA that came from T cells, B-cell-depleted T cells, or PBMCs.

In the original workflow: Counts of nucleated cells, estimated from reference gene primer amplification, were obtained. Sequenced by immunoSEQ multiplex PCR; TCRdb stores in-frame clones only, minus some. V, J and clone size were drawn from that table, and D and trimming were deduced from the DNA. Altogether more than 95,000 clones are present, 82% being singletons, with the ten largest covering 15% to 17%. J was trimmed by 2 bases and V by 5 bases; bases with no gene match: 5. The CDR3 sequence is 15 residues long. CDR1 and CDR2 from the germline V gene are PRHDT and FYEKMQ (reference sequence). The genes are TRBV13 and TRBJ1-5; 8 nucleotides line up with TRBD1. Sequencing was done on a sample of peripheral blood. This TCR was sampled from a woman of 80 years or more with acute or convalescent COVID-19. CDR3 protein: CASSRTGGGNQPQHF. In DNA form, the CDR3 reads TGTGCCAGCAGCCGTACAGGGGGAGGCAATCAGCCCCAGCATTTT.